These T cell receptor beta chains were read from a single sample in a study of blood T cell repertoires in COVID-19. Using immunoSEQ multiplex PCR, the repertoire was profiled, and TCRdb retains in-frame clones only, with some absent. The table includes 250,000 or so clones, almost 85% detected once. Sequencing was done on a sample of peripheral blood. The receptors derive from a man aged 45-65 years with acute or convalescent COVID-19. CDR3s include the opening cysteine and the closing phenylalanine or tryptophan. The D gene is left open where the match is weak. The size of a clone is reported for some rows only, either as once, few or many, or as a class for expanded clones.

J,size,D,V,DNA,CDR3
TRBJ1-3,.,.,TRBV5-6,TGTGCCAGCAGCCTACGAGGGAGTCTATTCTCTGGAAACACCATATATTTT,CASSLRGSLFSGNTIYF
TRBJ2-2,.,TRBD2,TRBV28,TGTGCCAGCAGTCTCGGACTAGCGGGAGGTTACACCGGGGAGCTGTTTTTT,CASSLGLAGGYTGELFF
TRBJ1-6,.,.,TRBV7-2,TGTGCCAGCAGCTTCTTGTCGTATAATTCACCCCTCCACTTT,CASSFLSYNSPLHF
TRBJ1-2,.,.,TRBV15,TGTGCCACCAGCAGAAGAACGGACTATGGCTACACCTTC,CATSRRTDYGYTF
TRBJ2-1,.,.,TRBV5-1,TGCGCCAGCGGGCGGGACGGCAATGAGCAGTTCTTC,CASGRDGNEQFF
TRBJ1-1,.,TRBD1,TRBV6-5,TGTGCCAGCAGTTATGGGCCCGGGACAGGGGGGGTTTTCTTT,CASSYGPGTGGVFF
TRBJ2-5,few,TRBD2,TRBV18,TGTGCCAGCTCACTCCGGACTAGCCAAGAGACCCAGTACTTC,CASSLRTSQETQYF
TRBJ2-2,.,TRBD1,TRBV14,TGTGCCAGCAGCCCAACCCCGTACAGGGGAAGGTCCGGGGAGCTGTTTTTT,CASSPTPYRGRSGELFF
TRBJ1-5,.,.,TRBV9,TGTGCCAGCAGTCTTGGGGGCCCGGGGAGCAATCAGCCCCAGCATTTT,CASSLGGPGSNQPQHF
TRBJ1-4,.,.,TRBV18,TGTGCCAGCTCACCGCAACAGGGACGTGCTAATGAAAAACTGTTTTTT,CASSPQQGRANEKLFF
TRBJ1-2,.,.,TRBV2,TGTGCCAGCAGTGACCCCCAGGGCCCTGGCTACACCTTC,CASSDPQGPGYTF
TRBJ1-1,.,.,TRBV6-6,TGTGCCAGCAGTTACTCGTCGAGAGGTGAAGCTTTCTTT,CASSYSSRGEAFF